Listed here are 29 T cell receptor beta chains from one sample, sequenced in a study of T cell repertoires in cytomegalovirus infection. TCRdb reanalysed the reads using MiXCR and keeps one entry per CDR3 protein. The sample holds 150,000 to 190,000 distinct CDR3 sequences, about 20% seen once. What was sequenced was PBMCs. The receptor source for this set is a human donor in good health (CMV status not recorded). Some clones in this sample may be carry-over from other donors' samples.

This chain links TRBV20-1 with TRBJ2-1; 10 nucleotides match TRBD2. Germline lookup yields CDR1 DFQATT and CDR2 SNEGSKA (reference sequence). The CDR3 has 15 residues. Unmatched junction bases numbered 6, after V lost 7 bases and J lost 0 bases. In DNA form, the CDR3 reads TGCAGTGGGCTAGCGGGGGTGCTCTCCTACAATGAGCAGTTCTTC. It translates to CSGLAGVLSYNEQFF.

This clonotype was recorded at least ten times. V and J are TRBV28 and TRBJ2-7, with 8 nucleotides matching TRBD1. J gave up 3 bases and V 5 bases, and 3 bases lay outside the gene matches. The CDR3 has 13 amino acids. Germline CDR1 and CDR2: MDHEN and SYDVKM. CDR3 sequence: CASSPGQGYEQYF. CDR3 bases: TGTGCCAGCAGTCCTGGACAGGGCTACGAGCAGTACTTC.

The chain is built from TRBV19 and TRBJ2-3; possibly TRBD2 for D (5 bases). The germline V gene has CDR1 LNHDA and CDR2 SQIVND (reference sequence). The CDR3 contains 14 residues. Trimming stripped 8 bases from V and 2 bases from J, with 14 bases between. The DNA of the CDR3 is TGTGCCAGTGGAGACGGACTGAACACAGATACGCAGTATTTT. Protein sequence: CASGDGLNTDTQYF.

This clonotype has a handful of counts. The rearrangement links TRBV19 to TRBJ2-1; D remains ambiguous. V shed 5 bases and J shed 0 bases, with 14 bases lying between them. Germline lookup yields CDR1 LNHDA and CDR2 SQIVND (reference sequence). The length of the CDR3 is 16 residues. CDR3 bases: TGTGCCAGTAGTTCCCTCGGACCCAGCTCCTACAATGAGCAGTTCTTC. Translated, it gives CASSSLGPSSYNEQFF. Variable domain in full (rest from reference TRBV19 and TRBJ2-1): DGGITQSPKYLFRKEGQNVTLSCEQNLNHDAMYWYRQDPGQGLRLIYYSQIVNDFQKGDIAEGYSVSREKKESFPLTVTSAQKNPTAFYLCASSSLGPSSYNEQFFGPGTRLTVL.

In this sample, this clonotype turned up a few times. The chain joins TRBV5-1 to TRBJ2-7; 10 bases match TRBD1. V shed 1 base and J 7 bases; nucleotides not matched to a gene: 8. Germline V CDR1 and CDR2: SGHRS, YFSETQ. This CDR3 contains 15 residues. The CDR3: CASSLTGTGAEEQYF. The CDR3 DNA reads TGCGCCAGCAGCTTGACCGGGACAGGGGCGGAGGAGCAGTACTTC. Variable domain in full (rest from reference TRBV5-1 and TRBJ2-7): KAGVTQTPRYLIKTRGQQVTLSCSPISGHRSVSWYQQTPGQGLQFLFEYFSETQRNKGNFPGRFSGRQFSNSRSEMNVSTLELGDSALYLCASSLTGTGAEEQYFGPGTRLTVT.

This clonotype has only a few counts. The rearrangement uses TRBV5-5 and TRBJ2-1, with 10 bases aligning to TRBD2. CDR1 SGHKS and CDR2 YYEKEE come from the germline V gene (reference sequence). The CDR3 sequence is 15 residues long. V gave up 6 bases and J gave up 3 bases; unmatched junction bases: 6. CDR3 amino acids: CASTPGTSVYNEQFF. The CDR3 DNA is TGTGCCAGCACCCCCGGGACTAGCGTCTACAATGAGCAGTTCTTC. Supplemented by reference TRBV5-5 and TRBJ2-1, the full variable domain reads DAGVTQSPTHLIKTRGQQVTLRCSPISGHKSVSWYQQVLGQGPQFIFQYYEKEERGRGNFPDRFSARQFPNYSSELNVNALLLGDSALYLCASTPGTSVYNEQFFGPGTRLTVL.

The V gene is TRBV7-2, the J gene TRBJ1-1; D remains ambiguous. This CDR3 contains 13 residues. Germline values: CDR1 SGHTA, CDR2 FQGNSA. V was clipped by 2 bases and J by 8 bases, with 12 bases between them. The CDR3 is CASSLRQVREAFF. DNA of the CDR3: TGTGCCAGCAGCTTAAGGCAGGTGCGGGAAGCTTTCTTT.

The genes are TRBV2 and TRBJ1-4; D is unresolved. V lost 6 bases to trimming and J lost 2 bases, with 13 bases between them. This CDR3 has 15 amino acids. Germline lookup yields CDR1 SNHLY and CDR2 FYNNEI. DNA of the CDR3: TGTGCCAGCAGGACGGCAGAGGCGACTAATGAAAAACTGTTTTTT. Protein sequence: CASRTAEATNEKLFF.

This clonotype showed up just a few times. The chain combines TRBV5-1 with TRBJ2-2, with 8 bases matching TRBD1. This CDR3 is built from 14 residues. Looked up from germline, CDR1 is SGHRS and CDR2 is YFSETQ. Trimming removed 4 bases from V and 5 bases from J; junction bases left unmatched: 4. This CDR3 reads CASSATGETGELFF. CDR3 nucleotides: TGCGCCAGCAGCGCGACAGGGGAAACCGGGGAGCTGTTTTTT.

This clonotype was counted at least ten times. V usage is TRBV7-2 and J usage is TRBJ2-7, with TRBD2 matching over 9 bases. Germline V gives CDR1 SGHTA, CDR2 FQGNSA. J lost 6 bases, V lost 5 bases, and 14 bases had no gene match. This CDR3 spans 16 amino acids. The DNA for the CDR3 is TGTGCCAGCAGCCGACTGACGGCGGGAGGGCCGAGCGAGCAGTACTTC. It codes for CASSRLTAGGPSEQYF.

The chain joins TRBV28 to TRBJ2-7; D tentatively reads TRBD1 or TRBD2 (5 bases each). This CDR3 comprises 13 residues. V was pared by 3 bases and J by 5 bases, with 11 bases between. Germline V gene data show CDR1 as MDHEN and CDR2 as SYDVKM. The DNA for the CDR3 is TGTGCCAGCAGTTTTCGGGGCGGTCACGAGCAGTACTTC. Its protein product is CASSFRGGHEQYF.

The rearrangement links TRBV7-8 to TRBJ1-5; D perhaps matches TRBD1 (6 bases). V lost 0 bases and J 7 bases, leaving 13 bases between the germline ends. Germline V gives CDR1 SGHVS, CDR2 FQNEAQ. The CDR3 has 15 amino acids. CDR3 nucleotide sequence: TGTGCCAGCAGCTTAGCACAGGGTGGCTACCAGCCCCAGCATTTT. As protein: CASSLAQGGYQPQHF.

The chain employs TRBV12-3 or TRBV12-4 and TRBJ2-7, with D possibly being TRBD1 (5 bases). The CDR3 runs 15 residues. With 4 bases removed from V and 0 bases from J, the gap between germline ends came to 13 bases. This CDR3 is CASSSRQGPSYEQYF. As DNA, the CDR3 is TGTGCCAGCAGTTCTAGGCAGGGCCCCTCCTACGAGCAGTACTTC.

This rearrangement joins TRBV28 to TRBJ1-1; D gene ambiguous. Trimming pared 7 bases from V and 3 bases from J, leaving 6 bases between. This CDR3 is 11 amino acids long. The germline gives CDR1 MDHEN, CDR2 SYDVKM. The chain's CDR3 is CASISYTEAFF. The CDR3 DNA sequence: TGTGCCAGCATATCTTACACTGAAGCTTTCTTT.

The CDR3 DNA reads TGTGCCAGCAGCTTGGTTGGAGGGGGCAACACTGAAGCTTTCTTT. This translates into CASSLVGGGNTEAFF. The J gene is TRBJ1-1, the V gene TRBV5-6; 7 bases are a match to TRBD1. The V gene's germline CDR1 is SGHDT and CDR2 YYEEEE. The CDR3 has 15 residues. V lost 0 bases and J lost 2; bases outside the gene matches: 4.

Only a few counts were recorded for this clonotype. The rearrangement uses TRBV11-2 and TRBJ2-3; D is possibly TRBD1 (6 bases). The V end was cut by 3 bases, the J end by 0 bases, with 13 bases between. CDR3 length: 16 residues. CDR1 SGHAT and CDR2 FQNNGV come from the germline V gene. In DNA form, the CDR3 reads TGTGCCAGCAGCTTTTTGGACAGTGCTAGCACAGATACGCAGTATTTT. It translates to CASSFLDSASTDTQYF.

This rearrangement joins TRBV28 to TRBJ1-5, with 7 bases fitting TRBD1. V gave up 5 bases and J gave up 0 bases; unmatched junction bases: 7. From germline, CDR1 is MDHEN and CDR2 SYDVKM. This CDR3 has 16 residues. CDR3 amino acids: CASSRARDSSNQPQHF. In DNA, the CDR3 is TGTGCCAGCAGTCGGGCACGGGACAGTAGCAATCAGCCCCAGCATTTT.

This clonotype was observed many times. This CDR3 reads CASSLAAGESYEQYF. CDR3 DNA sequence: TGTGCCAGCAGCTTAGCGGCGGGGGAGTCCTACGAGCAGTACTTC. The rearrangement links TRBV7-6 to TRBJ2-7; 7 bases are shared with TRBD2. This CDR3 is 15 amino acids long. Trimming cost V 0 bases and J 1 base; bases outside gene matches: 3. Germline CDR1 SGHVS, CDR2 FNYEAQ.

The gene calls are TRBV7-3 and TRBJ1-2, with D possibly matching TRBD1 (5 bases). This CDR3 comprises 11 residues. V was clipped by 7 bases and J by 7 bases, with 10 bases between them. CDR1 SGHTA and CDR2 FQGTGA come from the germline V gene. In DNA form, the CDR3 reads TGTGCCAGCACCCCAGGGTCTGGCTACACCTTC. It specifies CASTPGSGYTF.

This clonotype appeared a few times. The genes are TRBV30 and TRBJ2-6; D not certain. The germline gives CDR1 GTSNPN, CDR2 SVGIG (reference sequence). The length of the CDR3 is 14 residues. Written as DNA, the CDR3 is TGTAATAGTGGTGCCTTCTCTGGGGCCAACGTCCTGACTTTC. Amino acid sequence: CNSGAFSGANVLTF.

The chain couples TRBV20-1 to TRBJ2-1; D might be TRBD2 (5 bases). CDR1 is DFQATT, CDR2 SNEGSKA, per germline (reference sequence). V was clipped by 3 bases and J by 5 bases, with 11 bases between them. This CDR3 region has 13 residues. DNA for the CDR3: TGCAGTGCTAGCAGGAGGAGCGACAATGAGCAGTTCTTC. Its translation: CSASRRSDNEQFF.

The chain employs TRBV7-2 and TRBJ2-7; 7 bases align to TRBD1. V trimming: 4 bases; J trimming: 3 bases; junction bases outside the gene matches: 6. The CDR3 contains 14 residues. CDR1 is SGHTA, CDR2 FQGNSA, per germline. CDR3 sequence reads: CASSSGTERYEQYF. The CDR3 region has the DNA TGTGCCAGCAGCTCCGGGACAGAGCGCTACGAGCAGTACTTC.

This chain uses TRBV7-3 with TRBJ1-5; D ambiguous. Trimming shortened V by 3 bases and J by 7 bases, and 10 bases separated the two germline ends. This CDR3 has 13 residues. From germline, CDR1 is SGHTA and CDR2 FQGTGA. The CDR3 region is CASSFLVEQPQHF. The CDR3 DNA reads TGTGCCAGCAGCTTCCTTGTGGAGCAGCCCCAGCATTTT.

This clonotype was observed at least ten times. V is TRBV7-2 and J is TRBJ1-5; D call uncertain. The ends were cut back, 2 bases at V and 3 bases at J, with 5 bases in the middle. The CDR3 is 13 residues long. From germline, CDR1 is SGHTA and CDR2 FQGNSA. The CDR3 nucleotides read TGTGCCAGCAGCTTACCGCCCAATCAGCCCCAGCATTTT. It yields the protein CASSLPPNQPQHF.

The DNA for the CDR3 is TGTGCCAGCACTCAGGGACCGAACACTGAAGCTTTCTTT. This sequence encodes CASTQGPNTEAFF. The V call is TRBV2, the J call TRBJ1-1; maybe TRBD1 (5 bases). Looked up from germline, CDR1 is SNHLY and CDR2 is FYNNEI. The length of the CDR3 is 13 residues. The germline V and J ends were trimmed by 7 bases and 1 base, with 10 bases remaining between them. Based on the CDR3 plus reference TRBV2 and TRBJ1-1, the full variable domain is EPEVTQTPSHQVTQMGQEVILRCVPISNHLYFYWYRQILGQKVEFLVSFYNNEISEKSEIFDDQFSVERPDGSNFTLKIRSTKLEDSAMYFCASTQGPNTEAFFGQGTRLTVV.

The V and J genes are TRBV12-3 or TRBV12-4 and TRBJ1-1; maybe TRBD1 (5 bases). V lost 1 base and J lost 8, with 8 bases in between. This CDR3 spans 12 amino acids. Here the CDR3 reads CASSLGGMEAFF. CDR3 sequence (DNA): TGTGCCAGCAGTTTAGGGGGCATGGAAGCTTTCTTT.

In nucleotides, the CDR3 is TGTGCCTGGAGTGTCCAGACTAGTGCTGAGCAGTTCTTC. This sequence encodes CAWSVQTSAEQFF. The chain couples TRBV30 to TRBJ2-1; tentative D call: TRBD2 (6 bases). The CDR3 has 13 residues. The V end was cut by 0 bases, the J end by 9 bases, with 12 bases between. The germline gives CDR1 GTSNPN, CDR2 SVGIG (reference sequence).

The chain combines TRBV12-3 or TRBV12-4 with TRBJ2-3; 10 nucleotides align to TRBD2. This CDR3 comprises 14 residues. J gave up 8 bases and V 7 bases, and 9 bases lay outside the gene matches. The DNA of the CDR3 is TGTGCCAGCAAGCGGGGGGGCCAGCGAGGTACGCAGTATTTT. Its protein product is CASKRGGQRGTQYF.

This clonotype has only a few counts. The V and J genes are TRBV29-1 and TRBJ2-3; 10 bases match TRBD2. The J segment lost 4 bases and the V segment lost 0 bases, leaving 4 bases of the junction unmatched. CDR1 SQVTM and CDR2 ANQGSEA come from the germline V gene. There are 15 residues in the CDR3. CDR3 nucleotide sequence: TGCAGCGTTGAAGATAGGCTAGCGGGAGCAGATACGCAGTATTTT. This translates into CSVEDRLAGADTQYF.